Described below is a single T cell receptor beta chain sequence and its context. No antigen is known for it. No clone much larger than this one lies a single base away; base qualities are absent. This record comes from a study of blood T cell repertoires in COVID-19 (dated by TCRdb to the early 2020s). Regarding the research as a whole: Samples from collaborators originated in the United States, Italy and Spain and spanned both the acute and convalescent phases of COVID-19. The sample metadata nearly always contained a de-identified subject ID, COVID-19 status, age in years and sex. Deeply sampled blood TCRbeta repertoires from subjects exposed to, actively infected with, or recovered from COVID-19 were included in the dataset. A freely available public database, intended as a resource for researchers studying the immune response to SARS-CoV-2, is where the repertoires were released. The samples were drawn from the first 160 participants of the ongoing ImmuneRACE study and from over a thousand subjects provided by 6 global collaborators. Where available, HLA class I and class II types were taken from metadata supplied by the sample provider and were not determined by assay-based typing. The prospective study material was composed of cDNA or gDNA derived from T cells, B-cell-depleted T cells, or PBMCs. Study-wide conclusions, independent of this receptor: The quantity of clinical and demographic metadata differed by source and by participant and was supplied without curation.

Sequences MNHEY (CDR1) and SVGAGI (CDR2) are obtained from the germline V gene. V lost 5 bases and J lost 6 bases; the stretch between them is 16 bases long. The CDR3, cysteine through phenylalanine, is 14 amino acids long. CDR3 DNA is the only sequence kept; it has 42 bases, read in frame from the first base. Each collaborating institution followed its own protocols to collect whole blood in K2EDTA tubes. Collaborator samples were shipped for TCRbeta analysis as frozen whole blood, isolated PBMCs, or DNA extracted from either sample type. The immunoSEQ Assay, a bias-controlled multiplex PCR, was used to amplify TCRbeta CDR3 regions from genomic DNA. Concerning the study's data processing: Nucleated cell counts per sample were estimated from amplification of reference gene primers within the assay. To quantify the absolute abundance of each unique TCRbeta CDR3 rearrangement, sequence reads were collapsed and filtered. For each sample, productive Simpson clonality was calculated as the square root of Simpson's diversity index across productive rearrangements. In its TCRdb copy, this immuneACCESS table keeps in-frame sequences only and misses some clones. Where compared with another copy, unresolved V genes explain less than half of these, and the others have no known cause. That table furnishes V, J and clone size, whereas the DNA furnished D and trimming. The sample yields over 350,000 clones; about nine tenths were counted once. The biggest ten clones account for 1.4% of the sample.

The chain couples TRBV6-5 to TRBJ1-2; 5 matching bases give a weak D call of TRBD1. Material for sequencing was peripheral blood. This sequence originates from a woman aged 25 to 39 with active or convalescent COVID-19. In nucleotide form, the sequence is TGTGCCAGCAGTACCGGACACGTAATCCATGGCTACACCTTC. Its translation is CASSTGHVIHGYTF.